The clone carrying this T cell receptor beta chain was detected many times. The V end was cut by 8 bases, the J end by 4 bases, with 23 bases between. The germline V gene has CDR1 SQVTM and CDR2 ANQGSEA. CDR3 size: 16 residues. The data were taken from a study of T cells in Graves' hyperthyroidism and ophthalmopathy. RNA transcripts gave rise to amplified TCR beta CDR3 regions. HTBI primers were employed in a first-round RT-PCR of the TCR CDR3. TCRdb called the multiplex PCR reads again in MiXCR, with one record for every CDR3 protein. Of 610,000 or so distinct CDR3 sequences in the sample, around 46% are singletons; the top ten hold around 7.7%.

The sequence was collected from a woman in her late teens or twenties with Graves' hyperthyroidism. The chain joins TRBV29-1 to TRBJ2-2; possibly TRBD2 for D (5 bases). Sequences were obtained from peripheral blood or thyroid tissue (not recorded which). This CDR3 reads CSTTGGSGEITGELFF. CDR3 bases: TGCAGCACCACTGGCGGCAGCGGAGAAATCACCGGGGAGCTGTTTTTT.